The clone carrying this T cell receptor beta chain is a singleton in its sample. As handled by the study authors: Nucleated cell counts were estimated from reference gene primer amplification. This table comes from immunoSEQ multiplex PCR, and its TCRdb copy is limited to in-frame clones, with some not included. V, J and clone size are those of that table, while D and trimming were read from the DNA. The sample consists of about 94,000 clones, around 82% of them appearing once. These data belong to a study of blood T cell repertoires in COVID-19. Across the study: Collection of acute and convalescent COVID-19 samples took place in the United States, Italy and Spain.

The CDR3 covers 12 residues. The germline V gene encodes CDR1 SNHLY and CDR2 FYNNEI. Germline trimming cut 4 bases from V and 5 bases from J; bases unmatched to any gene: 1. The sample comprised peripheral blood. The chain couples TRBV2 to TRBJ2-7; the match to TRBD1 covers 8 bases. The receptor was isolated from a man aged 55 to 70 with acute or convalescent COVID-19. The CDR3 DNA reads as TGTGCCAGCAGTGTACAGGGGGACGAGCAGTACTTC. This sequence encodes CASSVQGDEQYF.